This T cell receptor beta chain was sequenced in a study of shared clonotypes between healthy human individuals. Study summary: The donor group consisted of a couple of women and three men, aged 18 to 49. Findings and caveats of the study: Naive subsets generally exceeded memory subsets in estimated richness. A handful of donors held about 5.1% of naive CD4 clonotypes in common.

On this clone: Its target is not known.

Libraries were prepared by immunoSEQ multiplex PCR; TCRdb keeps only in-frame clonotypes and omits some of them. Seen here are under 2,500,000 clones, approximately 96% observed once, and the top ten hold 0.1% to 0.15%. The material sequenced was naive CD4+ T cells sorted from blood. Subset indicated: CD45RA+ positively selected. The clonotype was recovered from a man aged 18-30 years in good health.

The DNA of the CDR3 is TGTGCCAGCACCGGACAGGGTTGGCCCGGGGAGCTGTTTTTT. Residues: CASTGQGWPGELFF. The chain couples TRBV6-1 to TRBJ2-2; 8 bases are shared with TRBD1. Germline-derived CDR1 and CDR2 are MNHNS and SASEGT. The CDR3 has 14 amino acids. V dropped 7 bases and J dropped 6; count of bases not matched to a gene: 7.